This note documents a single TCR beta chain sequence. The length of the CDR3 is 18 residues. V shed 5 bases, J shed 1 base, and the junction held 10 bases outside the gene matches. Germline V gene sequence: CDR1 SGHVS, CDR2 FQNEAQ. The time point: pretreatment peripheral blood. Measured with immunoSEQ multiplex PCR; TCRdb has only the in-frame clones, and not every one. The data hold roughly 30,000 clones, with over 75% observed a single time. These data come from a study of PD-L1 blockade in urothelial cancer. Turning to the study itself: Starting in the mid-2010s, patients were given atezolizumab (1,200 mg intravenously every 3 weeks). Reported median T cell count for blood samples was 130,000 to 150,000. About 90% of the roughly 29 patients comprised males who had bladder-origin urothelial cancer. The analyses of blood took place 3 weeks (second dose) and 6 weeks after treatment start.

This sequence joins TRBV7-8 and TRBJ2-7; 14 bases line up with TRBD2. The receptor's source is a man between 60 and 70 years old with urothelial cancer. The material sequenced was PBMCs, taken around atezolizumab (anti-PD-L1) treatment. The CDR3 region is CASSAHLGTSGRSYEQYF. The CDR3 DNA follows: TGTGCCAGCAGCGCACACCTCGGGACTAGCGGGAGATCCTACGAGCAGTACTTC.